The clone carrying this T cell receptor (beta chain) was counted ten times or more. The target antigen is unknown. TCRdb fed the PCR reads into MiXCR, producing one record per CDR3 protein. Seen here are more than 450,000 distinct CDR3 sequences, around 23% observed once, and the top ten hold just over 0.75%. The CDR3 totals 14 residues. Germline CDR1 is MNHEY and CDR2 is SMNVEV (reference sequence). V lost 5 bases and J 6 bases, leaving 14 bases between the germline ends. The sample comes from a study of molecular identifiers for immune sequencing clone quantification. Looking at the study overall: Replicate experiments took RNA from 20,000 or 100,000 naive CD8 cells, divided it five ways and sequenced four.

Every naive CD8 library was made from between about 20,000 and 1,000,000 sorted cells with 10%, 30% or 50% RNA. Sorting selected naive CD8 T cells with a CD8+CD4-CCR7+CD45RA+ phenotype. General study points: Identical TCR molecules sharing a barcode could underestimate highly expanded clone sizes.

Material: naive CD8+ T cells from blood, with Jurkat cell RNA spiked in. Subset specified: FACS-sorted CD8+CD4-CCR7+CD45RA+ naive T cells. The TCR originated in a human donor in good health. Some libraries in this study had Jurkat cell RNA spiked in. The chain recombines TRBV27 with TRBJ1-5; D not resolved. The chain's CDR3 is CASSLQRSSQPQHF. CDR3 nucleotides: TGTGCCAGCAGTCTCCAAAGGTCGAGTCAGCCCCAGCATTTT.